These 23 T cell receptor beta chains were all obtained from the same sample, sequenced in a study of OX40 agonist ivuxolimab in advanced cancers. Sequencing was performed with immunoSEQ multiplex PCR; in TCRdb, only in-frame clones are kept and a portion is missing. The repertoire consists of some 75,000 clones, with around 90% occurring once and the leading ten covering under 3%. The sequenced sample was CD4+ or CD8+ T cells sorted from blood, obtained in a trial of the OX40 agonist ivuxolimab. These receptors were obtained from an adult with an advanced solid tumor such as melanoma, head and neck, liver or kidney cancer.

The CDR3 is CASSLGRLRDGSYGYTF. The CDR3 nucleotides read TGTGCCAGCAGCTTAGGCCGGTTGAGGGACGGTTCCTATGGCTACACCTTC. This rearrangement joins TRBV7-9 to TRBJ1-2, with D possibly being TRBD1 (5 bases). Trimming shortened V by 1 base and J by 4 bases, and 19 bases separated the two germline ends. Germline-derived CDR1 and CDR2 are SEHNR and FQNEAQ (reference sequence). The CDR3 runs 17 residues.

The chain links TRBV7-8 to TRBJ2-7; D perhaps matches TRBD1 (6 bases). Germline CDR1 SGHVS, CDR2 FQNEAQ. The CDR3 is 14 residues long. The ends were cut back, 6 bases at V and 6 bases at J, with 18 bases in the middle. DNA of the CDR3: TGTGCCAGCAGACTTCGACAGGAAGGTGCCGAGCAGTACTTC. Its translation is CASRLRQEGAEQYF.

This chain uses TRBV5-5 with TRBJ2-2; no clear D gene. The CDR3 sequence is 13 residues long. V gave up 0 bases and J gave up 5 bases, with 5 bases separating them. The germline CDR1 and CDR2 sequences are SGHKS and YYEKEE (reference sequence). CDR3 loop: CASSLGRTGELFF. The CDR3 DNA reads TGTGCCAGCAGCTTGGGCAGGACCGGGGAGCTGTTTTTT.

The rearrangement links TRBV10-3 to TRBJ1-1, with 10 positions matching TRBD1. The CDR3 contains 14 residues. J lost 3 bases, V lost 4 bases, and 2 bases had no gene match. Germline CDR1 reads ENHRY; CDR2 reads SYGVKD. The CDR3 bases are TGTGCCATCAGTGGGACAGGGGGGCACACTGAAGCTTTCTTT. Residues: CAISGTGGHTEAFF.

The chain uses TRBV18 and TRBJ1-1; possibly TRBD1 for D (6 bases). The CDR3 is 13 residues long. V was pared by 2 bases and J by 11 bases, with 15 bases between. The germline CDR1 and CDR2 sequences are KGHSH and LQKENI. DNA for the CDR3: TGTGCCAGCTCACCAAACAGGGACGGGAGTGCTTTCTTT. Translated, it gives CASSPNRDGSAFF.

The chain is built from TRBV28 and TRBJ2-7; tentatively, D is TRBD1 (6 bases). V shed 3 bases and J shed 6 bases, with 15 bases lying between them. Germline V gene lookup returns CDR1 MDHEN and CDR2 SYDVKM. This CDR3 is built from 14 residues. This CDR3 reads CASSFIAGESEQYF. In nucleotides, the CDR3 is TGTGCCAGCAGTTTCATTGCAGGGGAATCCGAGCAGTACTTC.

The chain employs TRBV9 and TRBJ1-6; tentative D call: TRBD1 (5 bases). The CDR3 has 15 residues. Looked up from germline, CDR1 is SGDLS and CDR2 is YYNGEE. V was pared by 0 bases and J by 8 bases, with 12 bases between. The CDR3: CASSVAHRPDSPLHF. The CDR3 bases are TGTGCCAGCAGCGTAGCCCACAGGCCCGATTCACCCCTCCACTTT.

The V call is TRBV27, the J call TRBJ1-1; TRBD1 matches 9 bases. Trimming at V came to 5 bases and at J to 0 bases, leaving 13 bases not matched to a gene. This CDR3 spans 18 amino acids. Germline CDR1 is MNHEY and CDR2 is SMNVEV (reference sequence). CDR3 sequence reads: CASSPLLTGGGVNTEAFF. In nucleotides, the CDR3 is TGTGCCAGCAGTCCCCTCCTGACAGGGGGAGGGGTGAACACTGAAGCTTTCTTT.

This clone was detected only once. This chain connects TRBV25-1 to TRBJ1-1, with 7 bases lining up with TRBD1. Trimming took 7 bases from V and 6 from J; bases not matched to a gene: 11. The CDR3 length is 14 residues. The germline gives CDR1 MGHDK, CDR2 SYGVNS. The CDR3 reads CASTRTGIFAEAFF. CDR3 in DNA: TGTGCCAGCACCCGGACAGGTATCTTTGCTGAAGCTTTCTTT.

The chain links TRBV6-6 to TRBJ1-1; D is ambiguous. The CDR3 runs 16 residues. Germline V gene lookup returns CDR1 MNHNY and CDR2 SVGAGI (reference sequence). V gave up 2 bases and J gave up 0 bases, with 13 bases separating them. The CDR3: CASSYPRAAMNTEAFF. DNA of the CDR3: TGTGCCAGCAGTTACCCCCGGGCAGCTATGAACACTGAAGCTTTCTTT.

J is TRBJ2-2 and V is TRBV7-2; 7 nucleotides line up with TRBD1. V trimming: 5 bases; J trimming: 5 bases; junction bases outside the gene matches: 2. The CDR3 is 13 residues long. The germline V gene encodes CDR1 SGHTA and CDR2 FQGNSA. CDR3 in amino acids: CASSPGGTGELFF. CDR3 DNA: TGTGCCAGCAGCCCAGGGGGAACCGGGGAGCTGTTTTTT.

In this sample, this clone turned up a few times. The chain has TRBV10-3 and TRBJ1-4, with a possible D match to TRBD1 (6 bases). Trimming stripped 6 bases from V and 8 bases from J, with 13 bases between. CDR1 and CDR2 from the germline V gene are ENHRY and SYGVKD. CDR3 length: 13 amino acids. For the CDR3, the DNA is TGTGCCATCAGCCGACAGGTGTCCGAAAAACTGTTTTTT. The encoded protein is CAISRQVSEKLFF.

The chain uses TRBV9 and TRBJ2-6, with a possible D match to TRBD2 (6 bases). The CDR3 runs 15 residues. V was pared by 3 bases and J by 4 bases, with 11 bases between. CDR1 and CDR2 (germline): SGDLS, YYNGEE. CDR3 nucleotides: TGTGCCAGCAGCGCCGGCCTAGCGGGGGCCAACGTCCTGACTTTC. Protein product: CASSAGLAGANVLTF.

The V call is TRBV18, the J call TRBJ1-2, with 7 bases matching TRBD1. Losses at the gene ends were 2 bases for V and 6 bases for J; bases not matched to a gene: 3. The CDR3 extends over 13 amino acids. Germline V CDR1 and CDR2: KGHSH, LQKENI. CDR3 loop: CASSPYQGDGYTF. The CDR3 DNA sequence: TGTGCCAGCTCACCATACCAGGGGGATGGCTACACCTTC.

The chain carries TRBV6-1 and TRBJ2-3; TRBD1 agrees at 7 bases. The J segment lost 4 bases and the V segment lost 7 bases, leaving 2 bases of the junction unmatched. The CDR3 has 12 residues. CDR1 and CDR2 from the germline V gene are MNHNS and SASEGT. The CDR3: CASKGAADTQYF. Here the CDR3 DNA reads TGTGCCAGCAAGGGGGCGGCAGATACGCAGTATTTT.

This chain connects TRBV7-8 to TRBJ1-1; D is perhaps TRBD1 (6 bases). Trimming left V 5 bases short and J 1 base short, with 8 bases between. Germline V lookup: CDR1 SGHVS, CDR2 FQNEAQ. The CDR3 spans 13 residues. The CDR3 loop is CASSTQGNTEAFF. Here the CDR3 DNA reads TGTGCCAGCAGCACACAGGGGAACACTGAAGCTTTCTTT.

The V call is TRBV9, the J call TRBJ2-3; D perhaps matches TRBD2 (6 bases). The CDR3 totals 15 residues. Germline V CDR1 and CDR2: SGDLS, YYNGEE. Trimming took off 4 bases at V and 0 bases at J, with 12 bases between the two ends. For the CDR3, the DNA is TGTGCCAGCAGCCTGGGGGGATCTAGCACAGATACGCAGTATTTT. It specifies CASSLGGSSTDTQYF.

In its sample, this clone was seen a few times. This sequence joins TRBV7-2 and TRBJ1-1; no firm D call. The CDR3 spans 17 residues. From germline, CDR1 is SGHTA and CDR2 FQGNSA. Trimming took off 2 bases at V and 3 bases at J, with 19 bases between the two ends. CDR3 in amino acids: CASSLSGSRLGDTEAFF. CDR3 DNA sequence: TGTGCCAGCAGCTTAAGCGGGTCGAGGCTTGGGGACACTGAAGCTTTCTTT. Combining the CDR3 with reference TRBV7-2 and TRBJ1-1 gives the whole variable domain GAGVSQSPSNKVTEKGKDVELRCDPISGHTALYWYRQSLGQGLEFLIYFQGNSAPDKSGLPSDRFSAERTGGSVSTLTIQRTQQEDSAVYLCASSLSGSRLGDTEAFFGQGTRLTVV.

A single count supports this clone. The genes are TRBV28 and TRBJ2-6; 8 nucleotides agree with TRBD1. Per germline, CDR1 MDHEN and CDR2 SYDVKM. V lost 7 bases, J lost 0 bases, and 8 bases stayed unmatched. The CDR3 extends over 17 amino acids. CDR3 amino acids: CASIGQGHLSGANVLTF. The CDR3 bases are TGTGCCAGCATCGGACAGGGTCATCTCTCTGGGGCCAACGTCCTGACTTTC.

The genes are TRBV28 and TRBJ1-5, with 11 nucleotides matching TRBD1. The CDR3 contains 15 residues. Trimming at V came to 5 bases and at J to 7 bases, leaving 7 bases not matched to a gene. Germline V gene lookup returns CDR1 MDHEN and CDR2 SYDVKM. The CDR3 is CASSSGQGALQPQHF. The CDR3 bases are TGTGCCAGCAGTAGCGGACAGGGGGCTTTGCAGCCCCAGCATTTT.

The gene calls are TRBV6-5 and TRBJ1-2, with D hard to call. The CDR3 runs 13 residues. From germline, CDR1 is MNHEY and CDR2 SVGAGI. The V end was cut by 2 bases, the J end by 8 bases, with 12 bases between. The CDR3 spells CASSYVASSGYTF. The CDR3 bases are TGTGCCAGCAGTTACGTAGCCAGCAGCGGCTACACCTTC.

The chain couples TRBV27 to TRBJ1-6; the match to TRBD1 covers 10 bases. The germline V gene encodes CDR1 MNHEY and CDR2 SMNVEV (reference sequence). With V trimmed by 5 bases and J by 0 bases, 13 bases remained unmatched. The CDR3 spans 20 residues. CDR3 sequence reads: CASSISKDRGTSSYNSPLHF. CDR3 bases: TGTGCCAGCAGTATCTCCAAGGACAGGGGGACCAGCTCCTATAATTCACCCCTCCACTTT.

The V call is TRBV5-1, the J call TRBJ2-5; 8 bases line up with TRBD2. The germline V gene encodes CDR1 SGHRS and CDR2 YFSETQ. V was clipped by 0 bases and J by 5 bases; unmatched bases: 3. CDR3 length equals 14 residues. The CDR3 DNA is TGCGCCAGCAGCTTGGGGACTAGCTTCGAGACCCAGTACTTC. Amino acids: CASSLGTSFETQYF. Variable domain in full (rest from reference TRBV5-1 and TRBJ2-5): KAGVTQTPRYLIKTRGQQVTLSCSPISGHRSVSWYQQTPGQGLQFLFEYFSETQRNKGNFPGRFSGRQFSNSRSEMNVSTLELGDSALYLCASSLGTSFETQYFGPGTRLLVL.